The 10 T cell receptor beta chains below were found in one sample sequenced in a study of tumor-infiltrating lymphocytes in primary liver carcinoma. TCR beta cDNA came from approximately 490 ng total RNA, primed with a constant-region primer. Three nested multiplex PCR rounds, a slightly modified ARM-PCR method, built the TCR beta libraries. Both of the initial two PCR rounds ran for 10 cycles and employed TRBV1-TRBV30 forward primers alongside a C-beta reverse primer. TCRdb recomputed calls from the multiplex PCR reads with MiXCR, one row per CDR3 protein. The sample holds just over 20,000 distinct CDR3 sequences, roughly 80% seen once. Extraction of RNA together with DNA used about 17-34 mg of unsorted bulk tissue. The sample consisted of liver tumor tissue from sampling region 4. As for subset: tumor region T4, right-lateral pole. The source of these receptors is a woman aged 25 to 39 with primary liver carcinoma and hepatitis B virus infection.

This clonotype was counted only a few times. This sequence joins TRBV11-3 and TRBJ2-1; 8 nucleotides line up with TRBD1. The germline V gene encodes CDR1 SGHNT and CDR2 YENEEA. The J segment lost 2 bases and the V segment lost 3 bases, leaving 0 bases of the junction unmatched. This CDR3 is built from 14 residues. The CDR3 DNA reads TGTGCCAGCAGCTTGACAGGGGCCTACAATGAGCAGTTCTTC. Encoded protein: CASSLTGAYNEQFF.

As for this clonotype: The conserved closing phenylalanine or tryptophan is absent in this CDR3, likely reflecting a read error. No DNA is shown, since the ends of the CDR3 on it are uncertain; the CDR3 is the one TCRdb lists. CDR3 in amino acids: CASSQDGLNTEASS. The J gene is TRBJ1-1, the V gene TRBV11-3. The CDR3 has 14 residues if both end residues are counted. Germline V gives CDR1 SGHNT, CDR2 YENEEA.

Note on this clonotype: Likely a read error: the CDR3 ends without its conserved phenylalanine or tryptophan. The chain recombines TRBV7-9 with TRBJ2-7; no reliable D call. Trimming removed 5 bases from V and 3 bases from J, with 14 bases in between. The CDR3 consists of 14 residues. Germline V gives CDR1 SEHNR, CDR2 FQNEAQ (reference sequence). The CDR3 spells CASSLPTHRYEQYL. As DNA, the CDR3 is TGTGCCAGCAGCCTCCCGACTCATCGCTACGAGCAGTACTTA.

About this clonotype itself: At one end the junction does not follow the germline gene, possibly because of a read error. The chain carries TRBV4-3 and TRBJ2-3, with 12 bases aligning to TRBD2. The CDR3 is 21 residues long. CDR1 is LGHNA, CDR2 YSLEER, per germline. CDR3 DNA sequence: TGCGTCAGCAGCCAAGAGCCGGCAACTAGCGGGAGGACGGGGGTCACACATACGCAGTATTTT. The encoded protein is CVSSQEPATSGRTGVTHTQYF.

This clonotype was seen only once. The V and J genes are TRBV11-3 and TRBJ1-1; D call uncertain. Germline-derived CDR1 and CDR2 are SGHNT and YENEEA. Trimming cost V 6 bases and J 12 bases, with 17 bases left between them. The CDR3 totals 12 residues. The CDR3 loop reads CASREGNTKTFF. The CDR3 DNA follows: TGTGCCAGCAGGGAAGGGAACACTAAAACTTTCTTT.

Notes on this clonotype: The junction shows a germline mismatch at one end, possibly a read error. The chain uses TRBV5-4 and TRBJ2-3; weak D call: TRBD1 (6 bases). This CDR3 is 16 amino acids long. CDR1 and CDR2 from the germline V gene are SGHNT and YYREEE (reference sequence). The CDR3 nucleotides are TGTGCCAGTAGCTTGGGGCAGGGCAGGGGCACAGATACGCGATATTTT. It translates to CASSLGQGRGTDTRYF.

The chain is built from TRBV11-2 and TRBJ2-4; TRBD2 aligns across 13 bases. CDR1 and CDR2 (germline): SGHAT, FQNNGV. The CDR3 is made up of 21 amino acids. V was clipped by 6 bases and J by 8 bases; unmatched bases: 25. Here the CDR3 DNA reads TGTGCCAGCAGTCATGCCGGGACATTTACCCGGACTAGCGGGAGACAATACATTCAGTACTTC. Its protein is CASSHAGTFTRTSGRQYIQYF.

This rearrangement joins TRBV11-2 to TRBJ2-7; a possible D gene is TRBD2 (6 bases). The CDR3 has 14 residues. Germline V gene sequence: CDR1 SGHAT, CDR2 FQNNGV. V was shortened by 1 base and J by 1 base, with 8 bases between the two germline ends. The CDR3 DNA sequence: TGTGCCAGCAGCTTAGTTAGCGGTTCCTACGAGCAGTACTTC. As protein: CASSLVSGSYEQYF. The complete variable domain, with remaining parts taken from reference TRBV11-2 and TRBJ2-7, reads EAGVAQSPRYKIIEKRQSVAFWCNPISGHATLYWYQQILGQGPKLLIQFQNNGVVDDSQLPKDRFSAERLKGVDSTLKIQPAKLEDSAVYLCASSLVSGSYEQYFGPGTRLTVT.

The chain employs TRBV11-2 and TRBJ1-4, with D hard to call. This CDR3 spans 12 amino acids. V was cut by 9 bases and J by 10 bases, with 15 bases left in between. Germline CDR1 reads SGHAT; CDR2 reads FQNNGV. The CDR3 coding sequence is TGTGCCAGTTGCCACTGGGGAGGAAAACTGTTTTTT. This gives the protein CASCHWGGKLFF.

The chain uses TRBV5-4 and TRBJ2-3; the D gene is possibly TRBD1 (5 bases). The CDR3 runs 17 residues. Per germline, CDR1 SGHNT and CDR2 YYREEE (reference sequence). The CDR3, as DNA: TGTGAGAGCAGCGTAGACGGACACCCTCCACCCGCAGATACGCAGTATTTT. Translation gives CESSVDGHPPPADTQYF.